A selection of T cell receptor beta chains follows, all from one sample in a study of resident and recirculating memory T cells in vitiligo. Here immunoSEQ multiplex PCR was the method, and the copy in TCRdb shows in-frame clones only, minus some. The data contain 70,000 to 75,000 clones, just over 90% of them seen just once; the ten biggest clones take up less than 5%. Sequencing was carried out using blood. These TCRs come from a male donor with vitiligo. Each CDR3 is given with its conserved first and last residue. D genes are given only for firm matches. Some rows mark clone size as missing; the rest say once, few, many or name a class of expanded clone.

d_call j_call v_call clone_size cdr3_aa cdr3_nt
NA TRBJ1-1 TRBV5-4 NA CASSRGGNTEAFF TGTGCCAGCAGCCGAGGTGGAAACACTGAAGCTTTCTTT
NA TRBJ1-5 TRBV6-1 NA CASSAFPQLYSNQPQHF TGTGCCAGCAGTGCATTTCCACAGCTGTATAGCAATCAGCCCCAGCATTTT
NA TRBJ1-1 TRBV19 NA CASSTRDTLNTEAFF TGTGCCAGTAGTACCAGGGATACCCTGAACACTGAAGCTTTCTTT
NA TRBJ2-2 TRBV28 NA CASSPSWGHTGELFF TGTGCCAGCAGCCCATCGTGGGGGCACACCGGGGAGCTGTTTTTT
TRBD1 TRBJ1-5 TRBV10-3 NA CAISESRGRFQPQHF TGTGCCATCAGTGAGTCGAGGGGGCGATTTCAGCCCCAGCATTTT
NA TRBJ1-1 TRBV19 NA CASLGRGGMMNTEAFF TGTGCCAGTTTAGGGAGGGGGGGGATGATGAACACTGAAGCTTTCTTT
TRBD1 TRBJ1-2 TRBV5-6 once CASSSLDRENYGYTF TGTGCCAGCAGCTCACTGGACAGGGAAAATTATGGCTACACCTTC
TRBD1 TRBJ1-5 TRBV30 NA CAWSVDEGAHQPQHF TGTGCCTGGAGTGTAGACGAGGGGGCTCACCAGCCCCAGCATTTT
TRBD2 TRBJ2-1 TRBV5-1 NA CASSLERGSYNEQFF TGCGCCAGCAGCTTGGAGCGGGGGTCCTACAATGAGCAGTTCTTC
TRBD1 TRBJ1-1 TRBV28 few CATGAGGTEAFF TGTGCCACCGGGGCAGGGGGTACTGAAGCTTTCTTT
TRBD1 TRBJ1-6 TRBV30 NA CAWRMPDRLNSPLHF TGTGCCTGGAGAATGCCGGACAGGCTAAATTCACCCCTCCACTTT
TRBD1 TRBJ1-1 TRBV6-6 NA CASRGKGARVNTEAFF TGTGCCAGCAGGGGTAAGGGGGCGCGGGTGAACACTGAAGCTTTCTTT
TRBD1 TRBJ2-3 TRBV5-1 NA CASSGGQGAPDTQYF TGCGCCAGCAGCGGGGGACAGGGGGCACCGGATACGCAGTATTTT
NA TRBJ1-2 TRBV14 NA CASSQGGPVGYTF TGTGCCAGCAGCCAAGGGGGGCCGGTTGGCTACACCTTC
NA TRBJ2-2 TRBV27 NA CASSLAGINTGELFF TGTGCCAGCAGTTTAGCGGGGATTAACACCGGGGAGCTGTTTTTT
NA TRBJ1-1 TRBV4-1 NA CASSRDAVTEAFF TGCGCCAGCAGCCGAGATGCGGTTACTGAAGCTTTCTTT
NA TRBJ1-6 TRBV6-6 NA CASSTSGGRSSPLHF TGTGCCAGCAGCACCTCAGGCGGGAGAAGTTCACCCCTCCACTTT
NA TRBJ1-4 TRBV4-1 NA CASSQDPGYGEKLFF TGCGCCAGCAGCCAAGATCCGGGATATGGTGAAAAACTGTTTTTT
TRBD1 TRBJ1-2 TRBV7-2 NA CASSLDPGGGDGYTF TGTGCCAGCAGCTTAGATCCAGGGGGTGGAGATGGCTACACCTTC
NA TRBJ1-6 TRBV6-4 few CASSDSTVYNSPLHF TGTGCCAGCAGTGACTCGACAGTCTATAATTCACCCCTCCACTTT
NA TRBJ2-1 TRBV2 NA CASVDGTPLYNEQFF TGTGCCAGCGTTGACGGGACACCTCTCTACAATGAGCAGTTCTTC
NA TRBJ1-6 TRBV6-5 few CASSPQQGNSPLHF TGTGCCAGCAGTCCGCAACAGGGAAATTCACCCCTCCACTTT
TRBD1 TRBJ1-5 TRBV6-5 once CASSVTGGPNQPQHF TGTGCCAGCAGTGTCACAGGGGGCCCCAATCAGCCCCAGCATTTT
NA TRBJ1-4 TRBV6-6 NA CASSYPKGAVDEKLFF TGTGCCAGCAGTTACCCAAAAGGGGCTGTAGATGAAAAACTGTTTTTT
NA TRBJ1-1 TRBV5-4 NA CASSLSPGTEAFF TGTGCCAGCAGCTTGTCGCCGGGGACTGAAGCTTTCTTT
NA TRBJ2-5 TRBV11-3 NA CASSLAFQETQYF TGTGCCAGCAGCTTAGCGTTCCAAGAGACCCAGTACTTC
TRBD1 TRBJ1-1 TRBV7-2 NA CASSLVGTAPNTEAFF TGTGCCAGCAGCTTAGTGGGGACAGCGCCGAACACTGAAGCTTTCTTT
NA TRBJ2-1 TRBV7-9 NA CASSLAWETSSSYNEQFF TGTGCCAGCAGCTTAGCGTGGGAGACATCGAGCTCCTACAATGAGCAGTTCTTC
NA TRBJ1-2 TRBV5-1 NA CASSLEGDIPLYGYTF TGCGCCAGCAGCTTGGAGGGGGACATACCCCTCTATGGCTACACCTTC
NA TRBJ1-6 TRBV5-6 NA CASSLVAQDNSPLHF TGTGCCAGCAGCTTGGTGGCTCAGGATAATTCACCCCTCCACTTT
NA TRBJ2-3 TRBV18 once CASSPTGTPSTDTQYF TGTGCCAGCTCACCCACCGGGACTCCCAGCACAGATACGCAGTATTTT
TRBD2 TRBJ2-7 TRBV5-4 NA CASSSGTSLEQYF TGTGCCAGCAGCTCCGGGACTAGCCTCGAGCAGTACTTC
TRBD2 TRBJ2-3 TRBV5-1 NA CASSLEGTSGRTDTQYF TGCGCCAGCAGCTTAGAGGGGACTAGCGGGCGCACAGATACGCAGTATTTT
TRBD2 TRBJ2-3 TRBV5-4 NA CASSEGGRDTQYF TGTGCCAGCAGCGAGGGAGGGAGGGATACGCAGTATTTT
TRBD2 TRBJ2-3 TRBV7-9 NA CASSFRLAVTDTQYF TGTGCCAGCAGCTTTCGACTAGCGGTCACAGATACGCAGTATTTT
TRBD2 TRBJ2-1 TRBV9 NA CASSGGRGRNEQFF TGTGCCAGCAGCGGAGGGCGGGGGAGGAATGAGCAGTTCTTC
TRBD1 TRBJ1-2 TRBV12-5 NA CASGFVLRDRGDGYTF TGTGCTAGTGGTTTCGTACTCCGGGACAGGGGGGATGGCTACACCTTC
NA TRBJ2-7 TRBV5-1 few CASSLMGGGPTYEQYF TGCGCCAGCAGCCTCATGGGTGGCGGCCCTACCTACGAGCAGTACTTC
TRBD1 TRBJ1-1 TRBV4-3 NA CASSHVDRVGTEAFF TGCGCCAGCAGCCACGTTGACAGGGTGGGCACTGAAGCTTTCTTT
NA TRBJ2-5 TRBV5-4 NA CASSLGMEETQYF TGTGCCAGCAGCTTGGGGATGGAGGAGACCCAGTACTTC
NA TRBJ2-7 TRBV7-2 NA CASSLVPRAYEQYF TGTGCCAGCAGCTTAGTTCCCAGGGCCTACGAGCAGTACTTC
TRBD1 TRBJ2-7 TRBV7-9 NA CASSNGGQSSYEQYF TGTGCCAGCAGCAATGGGGGACAGAGCTCCTACGAGCAGTACTTC
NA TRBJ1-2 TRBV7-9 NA CASSLGETVHGSRGYTF TGTGCCAGCAGCTTAGGTGAGACAGTCCATGGATCTCGTGGCTACACCTTC
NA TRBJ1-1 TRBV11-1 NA CASSLVGVGSMNTEAFF TGTGCCAGCAGCTTAGTGGGGGTCGGGAGTATGAACACTGAAGCTTTCTTT
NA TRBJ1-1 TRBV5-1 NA CASSLESVNTEAFF TGCGCCAGCAGCTTGGAGTCAGTGAACACTGAAGCTTTCTTT
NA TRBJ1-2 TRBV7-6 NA CASSPAGGAYGYTF TGTGCCAGCAGCCCGGCGGGGGGGGCCTATGGCTACACCTTC
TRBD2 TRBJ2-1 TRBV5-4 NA CASSLTSGGYNEQFF TGTGCCAGCAGCTTGACTAGCGGGGGGTACAATGAGCAGTTCTTC
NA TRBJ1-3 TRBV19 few CASRSLEQGLGNTIYF TGTGCCAGTAGATCGCTCGAACAGGGCCTTGGAAACACCATATATTTT
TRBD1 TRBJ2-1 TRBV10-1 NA CASRRGQESGEQFF TGCGCCAGCAGGCGGGGACAGGAATCGGGTGAGCAGTTCTTC
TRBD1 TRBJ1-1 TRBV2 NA CASSLERTGGTEAFF TGTGCCAGCAGTCTCGAGAGAACAGGGGGAACTGAAGCTTTCTTT
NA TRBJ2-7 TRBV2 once CASSEALGRGPGEQYF TGTGCCAGCAGTGAAGCCTTGGGGCGGGGGCCGGGGGAGCAGTACTTC
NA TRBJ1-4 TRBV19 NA CASSLTGGAKLFF TGTGCCAGTAGCCTGACCGGCGGGGCAAAACTGTTTTTT
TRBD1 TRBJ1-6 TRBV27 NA CASRTRTGQNNSPLHF TGTGCCAGCAGGACGAGGACAGGGCAAAATAATTCACCCCTCCACTTT
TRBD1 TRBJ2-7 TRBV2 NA CASSGRTGLTYEQYF TGTGCCAGCAGTGGGCGGACAGGCCTTACCTACGAGCAGTACTTC
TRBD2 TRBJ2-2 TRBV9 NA CASSVGVAGANTGELFF TGTGCCAGCAGCGTAGGAGTAGCGGGGGCGAACACCGGGGAGCTGTTTTTT
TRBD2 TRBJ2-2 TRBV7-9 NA CASSVPSGNTGELFF TGTGCCAGCAGCGTCCCTAGCGGAAACACCGGGGAGCTGTTTTTT
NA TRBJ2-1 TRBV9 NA CASSVAWASSYNEQFF TGTGCCAGCAGCGTAGCTTGGGCCAGTTCCTACAATGAGCAGTTCTTC
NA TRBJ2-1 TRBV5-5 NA CASSSAYNEQFF TGTGCCAGCAGCTCGGCCTACAATGAGCAGTTCTTC
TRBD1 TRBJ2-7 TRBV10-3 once CAISDWDRAHYEQYF TGTGCCATCAGTGATTGGGACAGAGCCCACTACGAGCAGTACTTC
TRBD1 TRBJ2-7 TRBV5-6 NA CASSPGRDRGFLLYEQYF TGTGCCAGCAGCCCGGGGCGGGACAGGGGGTTCCTCCTCTACGAGCAGTACTTC